What follows describes a single TCR beta chain. The data are from a study of shared clonotypes between healthy human individuals. The naive CD8 population came from CD45RO-negative cells selected for CCR7, without terminally differentiated effector memory CD45RA+ cells. The data were produced by immunoSEQ multiplex PCR, yet TCRdb's version contains in-frame clones alone and is incomplete. Of millions of clones listed, just over 90% are singletons. The sequence was collected from a young man in good health. Some clones in this sample may be carry-over from other donors' samples. Sequencing was performed on naive CD8+ T cells from PBMCs.

The CDR3 loop reads CASSRGVLGYGYTF. As DNA, the CDR3 is TGTGCCAGCAGCCGTGGCGTCTTGGGCTATGGCTACACCTTC. The rearrangement joins TRBV28 to TRBJ1-2; D is ambiguous. V was trimmed by 6 bases and J by 4 bases, leaving 15 bases between them. CDR3 length: 14 residues. CDR1 MDHEN and CDR2 SYDVKM come from the germline V gene.